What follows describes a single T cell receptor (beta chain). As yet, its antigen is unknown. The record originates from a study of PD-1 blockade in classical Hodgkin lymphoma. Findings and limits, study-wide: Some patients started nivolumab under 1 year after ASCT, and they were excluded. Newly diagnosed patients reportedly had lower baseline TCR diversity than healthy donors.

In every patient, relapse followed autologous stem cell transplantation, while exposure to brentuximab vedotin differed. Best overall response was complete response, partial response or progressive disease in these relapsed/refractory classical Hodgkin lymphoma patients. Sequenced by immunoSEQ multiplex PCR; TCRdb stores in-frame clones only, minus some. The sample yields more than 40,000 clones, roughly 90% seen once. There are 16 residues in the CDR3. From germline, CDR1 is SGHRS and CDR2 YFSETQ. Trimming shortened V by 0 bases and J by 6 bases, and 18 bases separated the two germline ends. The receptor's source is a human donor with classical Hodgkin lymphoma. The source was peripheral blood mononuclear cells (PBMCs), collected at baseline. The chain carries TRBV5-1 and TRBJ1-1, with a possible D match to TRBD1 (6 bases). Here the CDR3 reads CASSLGQAAGSAEAFF. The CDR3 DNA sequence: TGCGCCAGCAGCTTGGGACAGGCCGCGGGGTCCGCTGAAGCTTTCTTT.